This section outlines one TCR beta chain sequence together with its context. This clonotype was counted ten times or more. It lacks a known antigen. Base-call qualities are not available, and no considerably larger clone is one nucleotide away. The data originate from a study of tumor-infiltrating lymphocytes in primary liver carcinoma (dated 2017 in TCRdb). Looking at the study overall: Of the five patients (three men and two women, aged 30 to 69 years), four had hepatocellular carcinoma and one had combined HCC and intrahepatic cholangiocarcinoma. Tumors of the five patients were stage T1-T3 N0M0 with maximum diameters of about 4.2 to 11 cm. Samples yielded roughly 3.65 to 7.13 million productive TCRbeta reads; read depth did not differ significantly between tissue types. TCRbeta repertoire sequencing, expression microarrays and whole-exome sequencing were combined in the study across five regions of each liver tumor, with adjacent normal tissue and blood also included. TCRbeta repertoire sequencing covered 35 specimens from 5 patients: approximately 25 tumor regions, 5 adjacent noncancerous liver tissues and 5 peripheral blood samples. Agilent mRNA microarray profiling was performed on the 25 tumor region samples to relate TCRbeta repertoire diversity to the local molecular phenotype. Repertoires from technical replicates were highly reproducible, with mean shared-clone rates around 0.87 and correlation coefficients above 0.95.

Overall study results and their limits: Repertoire overlap was found to be higher between tumor regions (mean roughly 36%) than between tumor-adjacent (approximately 17%) or tumor-blood (14%) pairs, consistent with antigen-driven expansion. Because sequencing covered only the TCR beta chain and unpaired alpha chains were not captured, true repertoire diversity is likely underestimated. With just a few patients in the study, the authors point out that the findings should be validated in a larger study. Only roughly 7-24% of top clones appeared in all five regions of a tumor, which suggests that tumor-infiltrating T cells are spatially heterogeneous. Because the samples were bulk and unsorted, CD4+ and CD8+ T cell repertoires could not be compared. A significantly larger repertoire fraction was made up by the top 250 clones in tumors than in blood (p = 0.039).

Total RNA and DNA were co-extracted without cell sorting from approximately 20-30 mg of bulk tissue using the AllPrep DNA/RNA mini kit. Roughly five patients with histopathologically diagnosed primary liver carcinoma underwent surgical resection in China between 2015 and March 2016. Chronic HBV infection was present in the patients, and the patients were treatment-naive at sampling. Five spatially separated regions were sampled from each tumor: the superior, inferior, left-lateral and right-lateral poles, plus the tumor centre. According to histology, viable tumor cells made up more than 75% of every tumor sample. Fresh tumor and adjacent tissue pieces were bisected; one half was stored in RNAlater at -80°C, the other sent for histology. V is pared back by 0 bases and J by 5 bases, with 10 bases lying between the germline termini. CDR1 and CDR2, per the germline V gene (reference sequence), are LNHNV and YYDKDF. The CDR3 measures 14 amino acids from cysteine to phenylalanine. The entry retains the CDR3 DNA only, 42 bases that are in frame from base 1.

TCRbeta-specific cDNA was reverse-transcribed from around 500 ng total RNA using a constant-region primer and ProtoScript II reverse transcriptase. The TCRbeta libraries were prepared through three rounds of nested multiplex PCR following a slightly modified ARM-PCR procedure. Each of the first two PCR rounds ran for nine to eleven cycles and used multiplex TRBV1-TRBV30 forward primers together with a Cbeta reverse primer. Sample barcodes and Illumina adapters were added in a final 25-cycle PCR using Deep VentR polymerase. Before sequencing, amplicons of 200-500 bp were gel-purified using a QIAquick gel extraction kit. TCRbeta amplicons were sequenced on an Illumina HiSeq 2500 with 250-bp paired-end reads. The study's processing was this. Trimmomatic v0.33 was used to quality-trim the reads, and FLASH v1.2.11 was used to merge paired reads so that full CDR3 sequences could be recovered. V, D and J germline segments were assigned to the rearranged TCRbeta sequences by MiGEC v1.2.1b. Clonotype statistics and Shannon-Wiener diversity indices were computed with VDJtools v1.0.0. Except for diversity analysis, only the 250 most abundant clonotypes of each sample were used in subsequent analyses to reduce sampling bias. TCRdb reanalyzed the raw reads on its own, using fastp at Q25 for trimming and MiXCR for clone calling, and kept in-frame beta chains. Identical CDR3 protein sequences are pooled into one entry, listed with their most common genes and DNA. The V and J calls reflect TCRdb's pipeline rather than the authors' work. This sample has about 50,000 distinct CDR3 sequences in its table, and about 77% of those were observed once. Less than 25% of the sample comes from the top ten.

Material: liver tumor tissue from sampling region 5. What the cell subset or site label conveys for this sample: tumor region T5, tumor centre. The TCR originated in a man aged 35 to 55 with primary liver carcinoma and hepatitis B virus infection. Recombination linked TRBV15 to TRBJ1-1, with the identity of the D gene unclear. The CDR3 protein sequence reads: CATSRDHAGTEAFF. The nucleotide sequence is TGTGCCACCAGCAGAGATCATGCGGGGACTGAAGCTTTCTTT.